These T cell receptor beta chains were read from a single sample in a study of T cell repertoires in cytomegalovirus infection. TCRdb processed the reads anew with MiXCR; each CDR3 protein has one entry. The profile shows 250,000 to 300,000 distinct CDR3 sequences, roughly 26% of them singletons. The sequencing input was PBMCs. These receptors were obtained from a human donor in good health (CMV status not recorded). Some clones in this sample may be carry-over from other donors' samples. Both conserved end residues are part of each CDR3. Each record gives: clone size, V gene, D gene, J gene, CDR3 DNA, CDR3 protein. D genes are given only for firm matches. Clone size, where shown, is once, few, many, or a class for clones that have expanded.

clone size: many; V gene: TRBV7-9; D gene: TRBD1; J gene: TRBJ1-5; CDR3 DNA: TGTGCCAGCAGCGTGGGACAGGACAATCAGCCCCAGCATTTT; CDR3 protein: CASSVGQDNQPQHF
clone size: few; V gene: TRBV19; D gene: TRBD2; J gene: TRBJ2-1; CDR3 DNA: TGTGCCAGTAAGGGCAGATATTGGACTAGCGGGAGTAATGAGCAGTTCTTC; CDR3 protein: CASKGRYWTSGSNEQFF
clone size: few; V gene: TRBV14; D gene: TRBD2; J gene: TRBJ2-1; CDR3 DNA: TGTGCCAGCAGCCGCACACTAGGGAGGGGTGAGCAGTTCTTC; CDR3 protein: CASSRTLGRGEQFF
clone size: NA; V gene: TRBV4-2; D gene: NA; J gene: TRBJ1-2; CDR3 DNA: TGTGCCAGCAGCCGCGATACAGGGAGTGAGGGCTACACCTTC; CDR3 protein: CASSRDTGSEGYTF
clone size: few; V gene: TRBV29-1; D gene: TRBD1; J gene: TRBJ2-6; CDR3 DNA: TGCAGCGTTTCACAGGGGGAAGGGGCCAACGTCCTGACTTTC; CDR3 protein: CSVSQGEGANVLTF
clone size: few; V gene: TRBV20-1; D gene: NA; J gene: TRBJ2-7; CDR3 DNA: TGCAGTGCTAAAGGGTACTACGAGCAGTACTTC; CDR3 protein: CSAKGYYEQYF
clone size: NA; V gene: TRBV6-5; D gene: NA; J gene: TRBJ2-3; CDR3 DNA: TGTGCCAGCAGTTACCATATAACATCGGGCACAGATACGCAGTATTTT; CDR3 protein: CASSYHITSGTDTQYF
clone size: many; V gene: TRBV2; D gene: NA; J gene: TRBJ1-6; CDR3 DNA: TGTGCCAGCAGCGAGGAGGTGTATTCACCCCTCCACTTT; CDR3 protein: CASSEEVYSPLHF
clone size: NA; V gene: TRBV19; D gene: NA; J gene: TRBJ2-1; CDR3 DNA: TGTGCCAGTAGTATCAGGGGTAAGATCCAAAATGAGCAGTTCTTC; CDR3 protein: CASSIRGKIQNEQFF
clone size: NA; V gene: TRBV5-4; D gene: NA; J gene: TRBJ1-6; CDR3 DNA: TGTGCCAGCAGTCCTGGGGGGGGGAATTCACCCCTCCACTTT; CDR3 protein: CASSPGGGNSPLHF
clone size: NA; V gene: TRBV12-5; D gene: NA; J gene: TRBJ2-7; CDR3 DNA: TGTGCTAGTGGTTTGGGGACTGGCTACGAGCAGTACTTC; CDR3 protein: CASGLGTGYEQYF
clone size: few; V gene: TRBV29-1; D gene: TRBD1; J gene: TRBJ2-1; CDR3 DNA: TGCAGCGTGATGACAGGGCCCAATGAGCAGTTCTTC; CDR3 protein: CSVMTGPNEQFF
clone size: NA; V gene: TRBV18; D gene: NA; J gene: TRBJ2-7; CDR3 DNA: TGTGCCAGCTCACCATACACCTACGAGCAGTACTTC; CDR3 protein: CASSPYTYEQYF
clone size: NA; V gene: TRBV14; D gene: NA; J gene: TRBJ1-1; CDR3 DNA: TGTGCCAGCAACCTGGGGCCGAACACTGAAGCTTTCTTT; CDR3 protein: CASNLGPNTEAFF